This TCR beta chain was sequenced for a study of metastatic and nonmetastatic thyroid tumors (dated by TCRdb to 2018 to 2020). For context, the study as a whole: The researchers compared repertoires between peripheral blood samples and tumor or nodule tissue samples from patients with malignant or benign thyroid disease. Summary of the overall study and its limitations: In both blood and tumor samples, TCR beta diversity was reported to be significantly higher in malignant tumors than in benign nodules.

Library preparation was by PCR. TCRdb records Illumina HiSeq 4000 as the sequencer. High-throughput sequencing was used to profile the CDR3 region of the TCR beta-chain in every patient. On the authors' methods: A classifier to discriminate distant-metastatic papillary thyroid cancer patients was built from CDR3 differences across clinicopathological groups. Repertoire diversity was assessed with the Shannon index, and tumor-blood repertoire similarity with the Morisita-Horn index. TCRdb trimmed the raw reads at Q25, called clones with MiXCR and kept productive beta chains. The V and J calls reflect TCRdb's pipeline rather than the authors' work. Within this sample are 10,000 to 13,000 clones, with under 30% of them counted one time only. The ten top clones hold over 9.5% of the sample. This clone registers as medium-sized (0.01 to 0.1%) within its sample. Its target antigen remains unknown. The record has no base qualities; no much larger clone is one base away.

No treatment had been received by any patient before thyroid surgery. The study retrospectively analysed patient clinical samples collected from about 2012 to 2018 using T-cell receptor beta sequencing. Reading the germline V gene gives CDR1 SGHAT and CDR2 FQNNGV. At the junction V is shortened by 0 bases and J by 3 bases, with 9 bases in between. The CDR3, from cysteine to phenylalanine, totals 15 residues. The CDR3 DNA has 45 bases and is translated from base 1. Sequencing was performed on tumor tissue. This TCR was sampled from a male donor with papillary thyroid cancer or a benign thyroid nodule (not recorded which). Some clones in this sample may be carry-over from other donors' samples. The chain couples TRBV11-2 to TRBJ2-1, with TRBD2 perhaps the D gene, on 5 matching bases. The CDR3 protein sequence reads: CASSLDRGGYNEQFF. Read as DNA, the sequence is TGTGCCAGCAGCTTAGATCGTGGAGGCTACAATGAGCAGTTCTTC.